These T cell receptor beta chains were read from a single sample in a study of blood T cells in healthy people across ages. TCRdb recomputed calls from the 5' RACE reads with MiXCR, one row per CDR3 protein. The sample has approximately 690,000 distinct CDR3 sequences, about 53% seen once; the top ten hold 30% to 40%. The specimen sequenced was blood. These receptors originate from a man aged 55 to 70 in good health. CDR3s include the opening cysteine and the closing phenylalanine or tryptophan. Each record gives: clone size, V gene, J gene, D gene, CDR3 protein, CDR3 DNA. A D gene is named only where the DNA matches it firmly. Expanded clones get a size class; other rows say once, few or many, or leave the size out.

abundance: .; v_gene: TRBV9; j_gene: TRBJ2-7; d_gene: TRBD2; CDR3aa: CASSATSGGTYEQYF; CDR3nt: TGTGCCAGCAGCGCGACTAGCGGGGGGACCTACGAGCAGTACTTC
abundance: .; v_gene: TRBV5-5; j_gene: TRBJ2-5; d_gene: .; CDR3aa: CASSLGGLGIQETQYF; CDR3nt: TGTGCCAGCAGCTTGGGCGGGCTGGGGATCCAAGAGACCCAGTACTTC
abundance: .; v_gene: TRBV18; j_gene: TRBJ2-7; d_gene: TRBD1; CDR3aa: CASSADDRDFRSYEQYF; CDR3nt: TGTGCCAGCTCTGCCGACGACAGGGATTTTCGTTCGTACGAGCAGTACTTC
abundance: few; v_gene: TRBV5-1; j_gene: TRBJ2-5; d_gene: .; CDR3aa: CASSSDIRETQYF; CDR3nt: TGCGCCAGCAGCTCCGATATCCGGGAGACCCAGTACTTC
abundance: .; v_gene: TRBV25-1; j_gene: TRBJ1-4; d_gene: TRBD1; CDR3aa: CASSATLGQGVEKLFF; CDR3nt: TGTGCCAGCAGCGCGACCCTGGGACAGGGAGTCGAAAAACTGTTTTTT
abundance: .; v_gene: TRBV29-1; j_gene: TRBJ1-2; d_gene: .; CDR3aa: CSVSQFGAYYGYTF; CDR3nt: TGCAGCGTGAGCCAATTCGGCGCCTACTATGGCTACACCTTC
abundance: .; v_gene: TRBV6-1; j_gene: TRBJ2-5; d_gene: .; CDR3aa: CASSEGSVIDQETQYF; CDR3nt: TGTGCCAGCAGTGAAGGTTCAGTAATAGACCAAGAGACCCAGTACTTC
abundance: few; v_gene: TRBV5-1; j_gene: TRBJ2-4; d_gene: TRBD2; CDR3aa: CASSYEAGTSGLAKNIQYF; CDR3nt: TGCGCCAGCAGCTACGAAGCCGGGACTAGCGGTCTAGCCAAAAACATTCAGTACTTC
abundance: .; v_gene: TRBV12-3/TRBV12-4; j_gene: TRBJ1-2; d_gene: .; CDR3aa: CASSLGSGTWGYGYTF; CDR3nt: TGTGCCAGCAGTTTAGGGTCGGGGACTTGGGGCTATGGCTACACCTTC
abundance: .; v_gene: TRBV29-1; j_gene: TRBJ1-2; d_gene: TRBD1; CDR3aa: CSVVDRGVGGYTF; CDR3nt: TGCAGCGTGGTGGACAGGGGGGTGGGAGGCTACACCTTC
abundance: .; v_gene: TRBV7-2; j_gene: TRBJ2-5; d_gene: .; CDR3aa: CASSYGRSRETQYF; CDR3nt: TGTGCCAGCAGCTACGGCAGGTCGCGGGAGACCCAGTACTTC
abundance: few; v_gene: TRBV6-1; j_gene: TRBJ2-7; d_gene: .; CDR3aa: CASSEARDTEQYF; CDR3nt: TGTGCCAGCAGTGAAGCTAGGGACACCGAGCAGTACTTC
abundance: .; v_gene: TRBV5-6; j_gene: TRBJ2-4; d_gene: .; CDR3aa: CASSLAGAAKNIQYF; CDR3nt: TGTGCCAGCAGCTTGGCAGGGGCGGCCAAAAACATTCAGTACTTC
abundance: .; v_gene: TRBV4-1; j_gene: TRBJ2-4; d_gene: .; CDR3aa: CASSQDLWAGEYGKNIQYF; CDR3nt: TGCGCCAGCAGCCAAGATCTATGGGCAGGGGAATACGGCAAAAACATTCAGTACTTC
abundance: few; v_gene: TRBV14; j_gene: TRBJ1-1; d_gene: .; CDR3aa: CASSQDQNTEAFF; CDR3nt: TGTGCCAGCAGCCAAGATCAGAACACTGAAGCTTTCTTT
abundance: few; v_gene: TRBV12-3/TRBV12-4; j_gene: TRBJ2-3; d_gene: TRBD1; CDR3aa: CASKQGATDTQYF; CDR3nt: TGTGCCAGCAAACAGGGGGCCACAGATACGCAGTATTTT
abundance: .; v_gene: TRBV20-1; j_gene: TRBJ1-1; d_gene: .; CDR3aa: CSSARQGNTEAFF; CDR3nt: TGCAGTTCTGCCCGGCAGGGAAATACTGAAGCTTTCTTT
abundance: .; v_gene: TRBV7-9; j_gene: TRBJ1-4; d_gene: .; CDR3aa: CASSPAQGPPTNEKLFF; CDR3nt: TGTGCCAGCAGCCCAGCGCAGGGGCCTCCAACTAATGAAAAACTGTTTTTT
abundance: .; v_gene: TRBV20-1; j_gene: TRBJ2-2; d_gene: .; CDR3aa: CSARTPNTGELFF; CDR3nt: TGCAGTGCAAGGACTCCGAACACCGGGGAGCTGTTTTTT
abundance: .; v_gene: TRBV7-9; j_gene: TRBJ2-7; d_gene: TRBD2; CDR3aa: CASSQGTSGYEQYF; CDR3nt: TGTGCCAGCAGCCAAGGGACTAGCGGCTACGAGCAGTACTTC
abundance: .; v_gene: TRBV20-1; j_gene: TRBJ2-5; d_gene: TRBD1; CDR3aa: CSAPDRAETQYF; CDR3nt: TGCAGTGCCCCGGACAGGGCAGAGACCCAGTACTTC
abundance: .; v_gene: TRBV9; j_gene: TRBJ2-2; d_gene: .; CDR3aa: CASSTRQVNTGELFF; CDR3nt: TGTGCCAGCAGCACCCGACAGGTGAACACCGGGGAGCTGTTTTTT
abundance: few; v_gene: TRBV5-1; j_gene: TRBJ2-7; d_gene: .; CDR3aa: CASSLEVGPYEQYF; CDR3nt: TGCGCCAGCAGCTTGGAGGTGGGGCCGTACGAGCAGTACTTC
abundance: few; v_gene: TRBV6-6; j_gene: TRBJ1-1; d_gene: TRBD1; CDR3aa: CASKTNGRGPRAFF; CDR3nt: TGTGCCAGCAAAACCAACGGCAGGGGGCCGAGAGCTTTCTTT
abundance: .; v_gene: TRBV10-3; j_gene: TRBJ2-1; d_gene: TRBD2; CDR3aa: CAISALERGGYNEQFF; CDR3nt: TGTGCCATCAGTGCGCTGGAGCGGGGTGGTTACAATGAGCAGTTCTTC
abundance: .; v_gene: TRBV7-2; j_gene: TRBJ2-3; d_gene: TRBD1; CDR3aa: CASSSRQGSYTQYF; CDR3nt: TGTGCCAGCAGCTCCCGACAGGGTTCATATACGCAGTATTTT
abundance: .; v_gene: TRBV10-3; j_gene: TRBJ1-6; d_gene: .; CDR3aa: CATARDVENSPLHF; CDR3nt: TGTGCCACCGCAAGGGACGTAGAAAATTCACCCCTCCACTTT